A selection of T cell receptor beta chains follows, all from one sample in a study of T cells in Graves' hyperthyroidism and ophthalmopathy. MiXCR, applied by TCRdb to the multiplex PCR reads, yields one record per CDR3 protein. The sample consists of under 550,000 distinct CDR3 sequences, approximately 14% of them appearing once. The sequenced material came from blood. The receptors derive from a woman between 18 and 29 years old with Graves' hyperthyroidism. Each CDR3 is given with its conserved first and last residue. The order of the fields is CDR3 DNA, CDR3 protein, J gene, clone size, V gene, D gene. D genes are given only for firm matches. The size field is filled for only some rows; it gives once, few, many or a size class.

CDR3 DNA: TGTGCCAGCAGTTATTCAGGGGCCTACGAGCAGTACTTC; CDR3 protein: CASSYSGAYEQYF; J gene: TRBJ2-7; clone size: many; V gene: TRBV6-1; D gene: .
CDR3 DNA: TGCAGTGCTATTGGGACAGCTGAAAAACTGTTTTTT; CDR3 protein: CSAIGTAEKLFF; J gene: TRBJ1-4; clone size: few; V gene: TRBV20-1; D gene: TRBD1
CDR3 DNA: TGTGCCAGCAGCTTAAAGCGAGCCGGGGAGCTGTTTTTT; CDR3 protein: CASSLKRAGELFF; J gene: TRBJ2-2; clone size: .; V gene: TRBV7-3; D gene: .
CDR3 DNA: TGTGCCAGCAGTGAATACAGGGAAAACAGACTAGCGGGATTATCCAAAAACATTCAGTACTTC; CDR3 protein: CASSEYRENRLAGLSKNIQYF; J gene: TRBJ2-4; clone size: .; V gene: TRBV2; D gene: TRBD2
CDR3 DNA: TGTGCCAGCAGCTTAGGGCCCGAGCAGTACTTC; CDR3 protein: CASSLGPEQYF; J gene: TRBJ2-7; clone size: many; V gene: TRBV7-8; D gene: .
CDR3 DNA: TGTGCCAGTAGTATAGATACCACGGAGAACTATGGCTACACCTTC; CDR3 protein: CASSIDTTENYGYTF; J gene: TRBJ1-2; clone size: .; V gene: TRBV19; D gene: .
CDR3 DNA: TGTGCCAGCAGACCGGGGACTAGCGGCTACGAGCAGTACTTC; CDR3 protein: CASRPGTSGYEQYF; J gene: TRBJ2-7; clone size: many; V gene: TRBV28; D gene: TRBD2
CDR3 DNA: TGTGCCAGCAGTACGGGACTACCAACCCTCGAGCAGTACTTC; CDR3 protein: CASSTGLPTLEQYF; J gene: TRBJ2-7; clone size: many; V gene: TRBV27; D gene: TRBD2
CDR3 DNA: TGTGCCAGCAGCCACGCCGGGGGGCAAGCTAACTATGGCTACACCTTC; CDR3 protein: CASSHAGGQANYGYTF; J gene: TRBJ1-2; clone size: few; V gene: TRBV3-1; D gene: .
CDR3 DNA: TGTGCCATCAGCGATCCTTCAGAGATCAATCAGCCCCAGCATTTT; CDR3 protein: CAISDPSEINQPQHF; J gene: TRBJ1-5; clone size: few; V gene: TRBV10-3; D gene: .
CDR3 DNA: TGCAGTGCCTTGACTAGCGGGAGAGGAGATACGCAGTATTTT; CDR3 protein: CSALTSGRGDTQYF; J gene: TRBJ2-3; clone size: few; V gene: TRBV20-1; D gene: TRBD2
CDR3 DNA: TGTGCCAGCTCACTATCGGACACCAGGGGAGCTTTCTTT; CDR3 protein: CASSLSDTRGAFF; J gene: TRBJ1-1; clone size: many; V gene: TRBV18; D gene: .
CDR3 DNA: TGTGCCAGCAGTCGCGGGGGACAGGGGAGCTACGAGCAGTACTTC; CDR3 protein: CASSRGGQGSYEQYF; J gene: TRBJ2-7; clone size: many; V gene: TRBV28; D gene: TRBD1
CDR3 DNA: TGTGCCAGCAGCTTCCGGGGTGGCGGCACTGAAGCTTTCTTT; CDR3 protein: CASSFRGGGTEAFF; J gene: TRBJ1-1; clone size: many; V gene: TRBV7-2; D gene: .
CDR3 DNA: TGTGCCTGGAGTGTTCGACAGAAGACTGAAGCTTTCTTT; CDR3 protein: CAWSVRQKTEAFF; J gene: TRBJ1-1; clone size: many; V gene: TRBV30; D gene: .
CDR3 DNA: TGTGCCTGGAGCGGCGACGCAGGGAACACTGAAGCTTTCTTT; CDR3 protein: CAWSGDAGNTEAFF; J gene: TRBJ1-1; clone size: many; V gene: TRBV30; D gene: .
CDR3 DNA: TGCGCCAGCAGCCAAGATCTTGAGCGGGAGTCTTACGAGCAGTACTTC; CDR3 protein: CASSQDLERESYEQYF; J gene: TRBJ2-7; clone size: few; V gene: TRBV4-1; D gene: TRBD2
CDR3 DNA: TGCAGTGCTGCGGGACAGGTAGCCAAAAACATTCAGTACTTC; CDR3 protein: CSAAGQVAKNIQYF; J gene: TRBJ2-4; clone size: many; V gene: TRBV20-1; D gene: TRBD1
CDR3 DNA: TGTGCCAGTAGTATAGTAGGGGGAAGGGATCAGCCCCAGCATTTT; CDR3 protein: CASSIVGGRDQPQHF; J gene: TRBJ1-5; clone size: many; V gene: TRBV19; D gene: .
CDR3 DNA: TGTGCCTGGGGACGGCAAGAGACCCAGTACTTC; CDR3 protein: CAWGRQETQYF; J gene: TRBJ2-5; clone size: many; V gene: TRBV30; D gene: .
CDR3 DNA: TGCGCCAGCAGCCAAGATAAAAGCCTAGCGTTTTACAATGAGCAGTTCTTC; CDR3 protein: CASSQDKSLAFYNEQFF; J gene: TRBJ2-1; clone size: .; V gene: TRBV4-1; D gene: .
CDR3 DNA: TGTGCCAGCAGCCGGGGACTAGAGGTCTCCGAGCAGTTCTTC; CDR3 protein: CASSRGLEVSEQFF; J gene: TRBJ2-1; clone size: many; V gene: TRBV3-1; D gene: TRBD2
CDR3 DNA: TGCGCCAGCAGCTCGACAGGGACGAGGACCACTGAAGCTTTCTTT; CDR3 protein: CASSSTGTRTTEAFF; J gene: TRBJ1-1; clone size: many; V gene: TRBV5-1; D gene: TRBD1
CDR3 DNA: TGTGCCAGCAGCCCGGGACTAGCGGTAGGCACAGATACGCAGTATTTT; CDR3 protein: CASSPGLAVGTDTQYF; J gene: TRBJ2-3; clone size: .; V gene: TRBV14; D gene: TRBD2
CDR3 DNA: TGTGCCAGCAGCCCCCCGGGAGGGGTCGAGCAGTACTTC; CDR3 protein: CASSPPGGVEQYF; J gene: TRBJ2-7; clone size: many; V gene: TRBV7-9; D gene: TRBD2
CDR3 DNA: TGTGCCAGCAGCAATAGATCTGGGACCTCTGGACACTATGGCTACACCTTC; CDR3 protein: CASSNRSGTSGHYGYTF; J gene: TRBJ1-2; clone size: many; V gene: TRBV28; D gene: .
CDR3 DNA: TGTGCCAGCAGCGCAACTAGCGACACCGGGGAGCTGTTTTTT; CDR3 protein: CASSATSDTGELFF; J gene: TRBJ2-2; clone size: .; V gene: TRBV7-3; D gene: TRBD2
CDR3 DNA: TGTGCCAGCAGCTTAGATCTTGGCGGCCGCGCTGAGCAGTTCTTC; CDR3 protein: CASSLDLGGRAEQFF; J gene: TRBJ2-1; clone size: many; V gene: TRBV11-2; D gene: .
CDR3 DNA: TGTGCCTGGGGCCAGGACAGGATCGGTAGAAACACCATATATTTT; CDR3 protein: CAWGQDRIGRNTIYF; J gene: TRBJ1-3; clone size: once; V gene: TRBV30; D gene: TRBD1
CDR3 DNA: TGTGCCAGCAGCTTGGACCGGGACACTTCCTACGAGCAGTACTTC; CDR3 protein: CASSLDRDTSYEQYF; J gene: TRBJ2-7; clone size: .; V gene: TRBV7-2; D gene: .
CDR3 DNA: TGTGCCAGCATTAGGGCTTCTAACAATGAGCAGTTCTTC; CDR3 protein: CASIRASNNEQFF; J gene: TRBJ2-1; clone size: .; V gene: TRBV6-1; D gene: .
CDR3 DNA: TGCAGCGCCGGAGGTTACCACGAGCAGTACTTC; CDR3 protein: CSAGGYHEQYF; J gene: TRBJ2-7; clone size: few; V gene: TRBV29-1; D gene: .
CDR3 DNA: TGTGCCAGCAGTTACCCGGACAGGGGTGAATTCGGTAACACTGAAGCTTTCTTT; CDR3 protein: CASSYPDRGEFGNTEAFF; J gene: TRBJ1-1; clone size: many; V gene: TRBV6-2/TRBV6-3; D gene: TRBD1
CDR3 DNA: TGTGCCAGTAGTACAGGACTAGCTCTCTACAATGAGCAGTTCTTC; CDR3 protein: CASSTGLALYNEQFF; J gene: TRBJ2-1; clone size: few; V gene: TRBV19; D gene: TRBD2
CDR3 DNA: TGTGTCAGCACCCGAGGGAGGGTAGCGGGAGCCCGCTCCTACAACGAGCAGTTCTTC; CDR3 protein: CVSTRGRVAGARSYNEQFF; J gene: TRBJ2-1; clone size: .; V gene: TRBV7-9; D gene: TRBD2
CDR3 DNA: TGTGCCAGCAGTACGACCGGGACTAGCGAAGAGACCCAGTACTTC; CDR3 protein: CASSTTGTSEETQYF; J gene: TRBJ2-5; clone size: .; V gene: TRBV28; D gene: TRBD2
CDR3 DNA: TGTGCCAGCAGCCGGGACCCCCCAAGTGACACCGGGGAGCTGTTTTTT; CDR3 protein: CASSRDPPSDTGELFF; J gene: TRBJ2-2; clone size: many; V gene: TRBV3-1; D gene: .
CDR3 DNA: TGTGCCAGCAGCCCTAGTGTTGAGCAGTACTTC; CDR3 protein: CASSPSVEQYF; J gene: TRBJ2-7; clone size: many; V gene: TRBV7-9; D gene: .
CDR3 DNA: TGTGCCAGCAGCTTAGAACGGGGCACTGAAGCTTTCTTT; CDR3 protein: CASSLERGTEAFF; J gene: TRBJ1-1; clone size: many; V gene: TRBV13; D gene: .
CDR3 DNA: TGCGCCAGCAGCCAAGAAGATCCAGTCTATGGCTACACCTTC; CDR3 protein: CASSQEDPVYGYTF; J gene: TRBJ1-2; clone size: few; V gene: TRBV4-3; D gene: .
CDR3 DNA: TGTGCCAGCAGCGGGGGACTCGCCAGCTCCTACGAGCAGTACTTC; CDR3 protein: CASSGGLASSYEQYF; J gene: TRBJ2-7; clone size: .; V gene: TRBV2; D gene: .
CDR3 DNA: TGTGCCATCAGTGAGTTTCAGGATCAGCCCCAGCATTTT; CDR3 protein: CAISEFQDQPQHF; J gene: TRBJ1-5; clone size: few; V gene: TRBV10-3; D gene: .
CDR3 DNA: TGTGCCAGCAGTTTCGGGGGTACGTTGGGCCCTACTGAAGCTTTCTTT; CDR3 protein: CASSFGGTLGPTEAFF; J gene: TRBJ1-1; clone size: few; V gene: TRBV27; D gene: .
CDR3 DNA: TGTGCCAGCAACCCTAGGAGGGGCTACGGATCACCCCTCCACTTT; CDR3 protein: CASNPRRGYGSPLHF; J gene: TRBJ1-6; clone size: many; V gene: TRBV28; D gene: .
CDR3 DNA: TGCAGTGCTAGTAGGGTCGGCTACACCTTC; CDR3 protein: CSASRVGYTF; J gene: TRBJ1-2; clone size: many; V gene: TRBV20-1; D gene: .
CDR3 DNA: TGTGCCACCTCTTCCGGGACTACCCGACCAGATACGCAGTATTTT; CDR3 protein: CATSSGTTRPDTQYF; J gene: TRBJ2-3; clone size: few; V gene: TRBV24-1; D gene: TRBD2
CDR3 DNA: TGTGCCAGCAGTGGTCGGACAGGGGGACCCTACGAGCAGTACTTC; CDR3 protein: CASSGRTGGPYEQYF; J gene: TRBJ2-7; clone size: many; V gene: TRBV27; D gene: TRBD1
CDR3 DNA: TGTGCCAGCAGTTTTGAGCTACGGGGCTACGAGCAGTACTTC; CDR3 protein: CASSFELRGYEQYF; J gene: TRBJ2-7; clone size: .; V gene: TRBV12-3/TRBV12-4; D gene: .
CDR3 DNA: TGTGCCACCGACCGGGCAAAGAACACTGAAGCTTTCTTT; CDR3 protein: CATDRAKNTEAFF; J gene: TRBJ1-1; clone size: many; V gene: TRBV6-1; D gene: .
CDR3 DNA: TGTGCCAGCAGCACGGGACAGGGGGTTCCCGGGGAGCTGTTTTTT; CDR3 protein: CASSTGQGVPGELFF; J gene: TRBJ2-2; clone size: many; V gene: TRBV2; D gene: TRBD1
CDR3 DNA: TGTGCCAGCAGTTACTCGACAGGGGATCAGCCCCAGCATTTT; CDR3 protein: CASSYSTGDQPQHF; J gene: TRBJ1-5; clone size: many; V gene: TRBV6-6; D gene: TRBD1
CDR3 DNA: TGTGCCAGCAGCTACCCAGGGGACACTGAAGCTTTCTTT; CDR3 protein: CASSYPGDTEAFF; J gene: TRBJ1-1; clone size: many; V gene: TRBV3-1; D gene: .
CDR3 DNA: TGTGCCAGCAGTTTAAGATGGTACGGCCAGAAGGAAAAACTGTTTTTT; CDR3 protein: CASSLRWYGQKEKLFF; J gene: TRBJ1-4; clone size: many; V gene: TRBV28; D gene: .
CDR3 DNA: TGCAGCGCTGCCCAGCTAGCGGGAGAGACCCAGTACTTC; CDR3 protein: CSAAQLAGETQYF; J gene: TRBJ2-5; clone size: .; V gene: TRBV29-1; D gene: TRBD2
CDR3 DNA: TGCAGTGCTACCTTGGCTAGCGGGGCCTACGAGCAGTACTTC; CDR3 protein: CSATLASGAYEQYF; J gene: TRBJ2-7; clone size: .; V gene: TRBV20-1; D gene: TRBD2
CDR3 DNA: TGTGCCAGCAGCTTGGACGTCAGTGGGTCCGGGGAGCTGTTTTTT; CDR3 protein: CASSLDVSGSGELFF; J gene: TRBJ2-2; clone size: many; V gene: TRBV11-2; D gene: .
CDR3 DNA: TGTGCCAGCTCACCTCAATCCTACGAGCAGTACTTC; CDR3 protein: CASSPQSYEQYF; J gene: TRBJ2-7; clone size: many; V gene: TRBV18; D gene: .